This T cell receptor (beta chain) is from a study of CD8 T cells in ankylosing spondylitis (dated by TCRdb to about 2017). Background for the entire study: T cell receptor beta repertoires were profiled in healthy donors and ankylosing spondylitis patients so that disease-linked TCR variants could be found. The whole study cohort included about a hundred healthy donors and roughly 24 ankylosing spondylitis patients. Samples of peripheral blood were taken, and for ankylosing spondylitis patients, synovial fluid was collected as well.

Counted from cysteine to phenylalanine, this CDR3 has 13 amino acids. The read is trimmed to its CDR3 DNA, 39 bases read in frame from base 1. V was cut back by 4 bases and J by 2 bases, leaving a gap of 8 bases between them. The germline V gene yields SNHLY for CDR1 and FYNNEI for CDR2. This clonotype came up a few times. The target of this receptor is not known. No base quality values were provided; no much bigger clone lies one nucleotide off. Sequenced on an Illumina HiSeq 2500. Quantitative 5'-RACE with molecular barcodes was used to prepare TCR beta libraries. The original pipeline was this. Disease-linked TCR variants were identified with a new computational method built on a probabilistic model of VDJ rearrangement. Through fastp at Q25 and MiXCR, TCRdb rebuilt clones from the public reads, retaining in-frame beta chains. Merged by CDR3 protein, the rows form single entries marked with the most common genes and DNA. The V and J calls shown here were made by TCRdb, not taken from the authors' results. Here the sample has approximately 540,000 distinct CDR3 sequences; 10% to 15% occur a single time. The ten largest account for under 7.5% of the sample.

Results the study describes overall, beyond this receptor: In peripheral blood, the disease-linked clones were found at relatively low frequencies and had a CD8+ phenotype. Some motif variants had previously been reported in the synovial fluid and blood of reactive arthritis patients, which suggests shared mechanisms of disease initiation. A TCR beta motif made up of under ten highly homologous amino acid variants appeared to be characteristic of blood from ankylosing spondylitis patients. According to the report, matched synovial fluid samples from ankylosing spondylitis patients were significantly enriched for the disease-linked clones.

The chain is assembled from TRBV2 and TRBJ2-5; the D region is possibly TRBD1 or TRBD2, each matching across 5 bases. Sequencing was done on a sample of blood, either unsorted or a sorted T cell fraction (not recorded which). The source is a male donor with ankylosing spondylitis. The CDR3 loop reads CASSAWGQETQYF. The bases are TGTGCCAGCAGTGCGTGGGGGCAAGAGACCCAGTACTTC.